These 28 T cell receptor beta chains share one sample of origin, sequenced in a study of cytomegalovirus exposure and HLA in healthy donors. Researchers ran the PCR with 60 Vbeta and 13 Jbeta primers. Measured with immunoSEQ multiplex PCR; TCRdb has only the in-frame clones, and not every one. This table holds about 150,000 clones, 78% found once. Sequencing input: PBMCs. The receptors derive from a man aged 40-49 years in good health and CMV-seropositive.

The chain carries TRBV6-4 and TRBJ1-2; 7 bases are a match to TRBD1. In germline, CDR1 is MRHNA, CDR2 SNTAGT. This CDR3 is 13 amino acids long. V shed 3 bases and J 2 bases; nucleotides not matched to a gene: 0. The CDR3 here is CASSETGNYGYTF. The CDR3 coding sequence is TGTGCCAGCAGTGAGACAGGGAACTATGGCTACACCTTC.

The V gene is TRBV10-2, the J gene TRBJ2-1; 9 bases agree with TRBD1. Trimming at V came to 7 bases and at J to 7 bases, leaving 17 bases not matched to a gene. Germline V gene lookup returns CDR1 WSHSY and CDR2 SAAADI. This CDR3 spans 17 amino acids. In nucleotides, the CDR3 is TGCGCCAGCATAACCCGGACAGGGGAAAAAACGCGAAATGAGCAGTTCTTC. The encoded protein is CASITRTGEKTRNEQFF.

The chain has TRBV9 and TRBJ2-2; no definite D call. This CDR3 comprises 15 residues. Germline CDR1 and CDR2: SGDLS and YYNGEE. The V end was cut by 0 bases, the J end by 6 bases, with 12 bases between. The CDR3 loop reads CASSVATGFPGELFF. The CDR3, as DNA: TGTGCCAGCAGCGTAGCAACCGGGTTTCCCGGGGAGCTGTTTTTT.

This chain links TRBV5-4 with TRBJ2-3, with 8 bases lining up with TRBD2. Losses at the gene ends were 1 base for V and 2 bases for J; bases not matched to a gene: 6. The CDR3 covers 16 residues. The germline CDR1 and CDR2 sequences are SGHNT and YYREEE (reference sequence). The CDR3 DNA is TGTGCCAGCAGCTTGACGGCGGGAGGCCCCACAGATACGCAGTATTTT. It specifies CASSLTAGGPTDTQYF.

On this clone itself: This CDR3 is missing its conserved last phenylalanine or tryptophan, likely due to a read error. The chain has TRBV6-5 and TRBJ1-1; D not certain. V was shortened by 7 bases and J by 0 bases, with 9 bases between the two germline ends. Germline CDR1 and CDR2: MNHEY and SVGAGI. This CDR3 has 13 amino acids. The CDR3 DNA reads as TGTGCCAGCAAATCCAGACTGAACACTGAAGCTTTCCTT. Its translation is CASKSRLNTEAFL.

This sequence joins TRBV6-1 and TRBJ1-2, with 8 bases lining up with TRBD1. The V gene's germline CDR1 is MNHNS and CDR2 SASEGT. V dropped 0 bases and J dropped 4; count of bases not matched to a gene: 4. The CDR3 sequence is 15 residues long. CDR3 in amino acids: CASSEAPGGFYGYTF. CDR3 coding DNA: TGTGCCAGCAGTGAAGCCCCAGGGGGCTTCTATGGCTACACCTTC.

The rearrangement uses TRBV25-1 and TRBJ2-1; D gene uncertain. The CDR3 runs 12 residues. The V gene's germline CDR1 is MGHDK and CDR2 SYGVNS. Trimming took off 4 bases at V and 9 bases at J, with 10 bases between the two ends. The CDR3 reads CASSGLSSEQFF. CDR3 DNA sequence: TGTGCCAGCAGTGGGTTGTCTAGTGAGCAGTTCTTC.

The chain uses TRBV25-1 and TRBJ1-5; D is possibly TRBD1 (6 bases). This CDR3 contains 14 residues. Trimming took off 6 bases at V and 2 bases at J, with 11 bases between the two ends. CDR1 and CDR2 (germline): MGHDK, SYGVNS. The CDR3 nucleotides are TGTGCCAGCAGCGACAGGTGGGGCAATCAGCCCCAGCATTTT. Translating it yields CASSDRWGNQPQHF.

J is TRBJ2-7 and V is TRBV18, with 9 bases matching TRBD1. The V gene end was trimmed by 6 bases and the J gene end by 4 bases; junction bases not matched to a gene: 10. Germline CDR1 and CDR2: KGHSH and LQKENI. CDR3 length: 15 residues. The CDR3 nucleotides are TGTGCCAGCTCCCCTGGCCGGGACAGGGTTTACGAGCAGTACTTC. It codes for CASSPGRDRVYEQYF.

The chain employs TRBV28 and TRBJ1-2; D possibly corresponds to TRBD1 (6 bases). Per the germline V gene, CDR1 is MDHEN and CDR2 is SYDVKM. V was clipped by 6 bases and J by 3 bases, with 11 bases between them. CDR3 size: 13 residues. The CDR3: CASSLTGYYGYTF. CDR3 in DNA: TGTGCCAGCAGCTTGACAGGCTACTATGGCTACACCTTC.

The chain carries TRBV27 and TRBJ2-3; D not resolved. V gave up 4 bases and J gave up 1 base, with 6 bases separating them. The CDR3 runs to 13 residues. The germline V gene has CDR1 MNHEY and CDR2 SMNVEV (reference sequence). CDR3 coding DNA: TGTGCCAGCAGTTATTTAGGCACAGATACGCAGTATTTT. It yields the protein CASSYLGTDTQYF.

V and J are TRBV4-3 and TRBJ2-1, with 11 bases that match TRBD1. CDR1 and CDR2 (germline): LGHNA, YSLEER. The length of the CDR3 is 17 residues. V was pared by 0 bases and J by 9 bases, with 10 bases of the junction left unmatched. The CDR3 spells CASSQEGGQGASGEQFF. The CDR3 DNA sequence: TGCGCCAGCAGCCAAGAAGGAGGACAGGGGGCATCGGGTGAGCAGTTCTTC.

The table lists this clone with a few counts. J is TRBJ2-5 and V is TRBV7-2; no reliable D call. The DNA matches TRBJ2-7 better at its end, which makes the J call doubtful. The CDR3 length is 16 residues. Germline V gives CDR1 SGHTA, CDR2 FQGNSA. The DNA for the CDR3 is TGTGCCAGCAGCTTAGGGGTTAGGGCTAGTGACTACGAGCAGTACTTC. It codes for CASSLGVRASDYEQYF.

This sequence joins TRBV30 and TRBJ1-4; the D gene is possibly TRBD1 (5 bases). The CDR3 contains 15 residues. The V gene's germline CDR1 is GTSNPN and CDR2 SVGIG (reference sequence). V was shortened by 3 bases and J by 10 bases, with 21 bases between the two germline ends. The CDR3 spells CAWSEDSAGLRKLFF. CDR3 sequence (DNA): TGTGCCTGGAGCGAAGACTCCGCAGGGCTTAGAAAACTGTTTTTT.

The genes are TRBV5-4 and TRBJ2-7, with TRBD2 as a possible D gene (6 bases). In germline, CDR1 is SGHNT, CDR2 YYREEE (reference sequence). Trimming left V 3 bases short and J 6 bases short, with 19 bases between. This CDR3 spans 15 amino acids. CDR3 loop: CASSSPGSGGVEQYF. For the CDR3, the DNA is TGTGCCAGCAGCTCGCCTGGTAGCGGCGGAGTCGAGCAGTACTTC. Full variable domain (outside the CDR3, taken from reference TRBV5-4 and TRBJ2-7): ETGVTQSPTHLIKTRGQQVTLRCSSQSGHNTVSWYQQALGQGPQFIFQYYREEENGRGNFPPRFSGLQFPNYSSELNVNALELDDSALYLCASSSPGSGGVEQYFGPGTRLTVT.

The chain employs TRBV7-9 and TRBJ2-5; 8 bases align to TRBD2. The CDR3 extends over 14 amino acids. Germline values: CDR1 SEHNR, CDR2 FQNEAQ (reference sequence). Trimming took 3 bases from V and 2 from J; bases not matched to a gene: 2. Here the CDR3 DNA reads TGTGCCAGCAGCTTCCCGGGGGGGCAAGAGACCCAGTACTTC. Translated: CASSFPGGQETQYF.

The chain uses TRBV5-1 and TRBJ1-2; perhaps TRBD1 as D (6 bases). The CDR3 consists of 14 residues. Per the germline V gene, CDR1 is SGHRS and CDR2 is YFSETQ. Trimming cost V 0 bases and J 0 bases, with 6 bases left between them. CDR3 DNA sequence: TGCGCCAGCAGCTTGGGACAGGCTAACTATGGCTACACCTTC. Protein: CASSLGQANYGYTF.

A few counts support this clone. The chain's CDR3 is CASSITRTGPGEKLFF. The CDR3 DNA sequence: TGTGCCAGCAGCATAACCCGGACAGGCCCCGGGGAAAAACTGTTTTTT. This rearrangement joins TRBV7-2 to TRBJ1-4; 7 nucleotides line up with TRBD1. The CDR3 spans 16 residues. V lost 5 bases to trimming and J lost 8 bases; unmatched junction nucleotides: 14. The germline gives CDR1 SGHTA, CDR2 FQGNSA.

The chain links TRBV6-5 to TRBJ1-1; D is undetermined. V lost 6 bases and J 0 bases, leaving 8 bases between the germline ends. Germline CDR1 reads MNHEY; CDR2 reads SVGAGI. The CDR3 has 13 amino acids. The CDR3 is CASREVMNTEAFF. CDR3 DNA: TGTGCCAGCAGGGAGGTCATGAACACTGAAGCTTTCTTT.

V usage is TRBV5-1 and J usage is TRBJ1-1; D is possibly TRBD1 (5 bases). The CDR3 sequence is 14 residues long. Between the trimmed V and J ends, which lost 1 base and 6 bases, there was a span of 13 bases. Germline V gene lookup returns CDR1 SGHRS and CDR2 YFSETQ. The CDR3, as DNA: TGCGCCAGCAGCTTGTCGGGGGTTAGCCCTGAAGCTTTCTTT. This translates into CASSLSGVSPEAFF.

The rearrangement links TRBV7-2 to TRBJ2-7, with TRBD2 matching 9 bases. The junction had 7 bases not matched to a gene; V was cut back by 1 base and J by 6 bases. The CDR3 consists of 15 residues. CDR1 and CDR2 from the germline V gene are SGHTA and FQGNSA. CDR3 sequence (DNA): TGTGCCAGCAGCTTAGGTGGAGCGGGAGGTTCCGAGCAGTACTTC. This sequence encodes CASSLGGAGGSEQYF.

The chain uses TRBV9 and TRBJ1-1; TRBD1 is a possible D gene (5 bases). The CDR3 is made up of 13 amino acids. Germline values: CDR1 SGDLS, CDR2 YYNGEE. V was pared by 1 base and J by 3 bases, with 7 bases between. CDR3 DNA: TGTGCCAGCAGCGTACTAGGGGACACTGAAGCTTTCTTT. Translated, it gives CASSVLGDTEAFF.

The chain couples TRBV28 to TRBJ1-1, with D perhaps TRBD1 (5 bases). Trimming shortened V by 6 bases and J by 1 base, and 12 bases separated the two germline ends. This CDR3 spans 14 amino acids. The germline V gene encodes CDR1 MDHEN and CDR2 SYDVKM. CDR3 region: CASRRGGGNTEAFF. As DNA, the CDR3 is TGTGCCAGCAGGCGGGGCGGGGGGAACACTGAAGCTTTCTTT.

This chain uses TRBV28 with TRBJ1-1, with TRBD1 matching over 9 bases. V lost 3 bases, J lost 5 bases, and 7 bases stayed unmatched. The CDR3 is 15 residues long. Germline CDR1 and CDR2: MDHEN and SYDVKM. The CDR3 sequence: CASSFGTGRKTEAFF. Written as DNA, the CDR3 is TGTGCCAGCAGTTTCGGGACAGGGAGAAAGACTGAAGCTTTCTTT.

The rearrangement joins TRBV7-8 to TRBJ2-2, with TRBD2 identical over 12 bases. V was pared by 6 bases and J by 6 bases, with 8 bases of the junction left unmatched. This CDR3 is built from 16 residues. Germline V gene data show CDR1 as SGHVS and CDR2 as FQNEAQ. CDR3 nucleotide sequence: TGTGCCAGCAGGGAGAATCGACTAGCGGGAGCCGGGGAGCTGTTTTTT. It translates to CASRENRLAGAGELFF.

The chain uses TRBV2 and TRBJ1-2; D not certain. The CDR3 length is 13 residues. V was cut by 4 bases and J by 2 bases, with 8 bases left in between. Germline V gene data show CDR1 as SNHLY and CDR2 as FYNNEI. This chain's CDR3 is CASSVGSNYGYTF. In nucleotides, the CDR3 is TGTGCCAGCAGTGTCGGGAGCAACTATGGCTACACCTTC. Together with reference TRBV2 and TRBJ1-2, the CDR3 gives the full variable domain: EPEVTQTPSHQVTQMGQEVILRCVPISNHLYFYWYRQILGQKVEFLVSFYNNEISEKSEIFDDQFSVERPDGSNFTLKIRSTKLEDSAMYFCASSVGSNYGYTFGSGTRLTVV.

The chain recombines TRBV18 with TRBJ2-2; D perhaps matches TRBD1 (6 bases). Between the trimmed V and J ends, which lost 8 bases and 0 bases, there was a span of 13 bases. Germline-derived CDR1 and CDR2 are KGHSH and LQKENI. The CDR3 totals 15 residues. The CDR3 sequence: CASTFRQANTGELFF. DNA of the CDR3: TGTGCCAGCACGTTCCGACAGGCGAACACCGGGGAGCTGTTTTTT.

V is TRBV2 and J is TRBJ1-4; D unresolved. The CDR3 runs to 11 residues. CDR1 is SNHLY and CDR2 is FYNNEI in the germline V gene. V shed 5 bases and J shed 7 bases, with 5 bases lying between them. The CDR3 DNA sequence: TGTGCCAGCAGTAGTAGTGAAAAACTGTTTTTT. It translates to CASSSSEKLFF.